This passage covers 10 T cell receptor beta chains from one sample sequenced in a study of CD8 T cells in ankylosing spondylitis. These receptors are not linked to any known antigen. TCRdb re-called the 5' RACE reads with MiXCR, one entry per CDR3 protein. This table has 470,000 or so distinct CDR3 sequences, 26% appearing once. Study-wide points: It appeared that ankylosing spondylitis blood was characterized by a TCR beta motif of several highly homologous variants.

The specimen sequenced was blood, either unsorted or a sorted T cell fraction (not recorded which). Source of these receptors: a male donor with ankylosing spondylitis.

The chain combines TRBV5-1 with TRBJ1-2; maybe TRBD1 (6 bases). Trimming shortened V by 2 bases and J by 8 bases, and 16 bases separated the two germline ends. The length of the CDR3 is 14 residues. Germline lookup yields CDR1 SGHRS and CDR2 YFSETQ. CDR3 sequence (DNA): TGCGCCAGCAGCTTTGTGGGGGACATCGTAGGCTACACCTTC. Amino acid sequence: CASSFVGDIVGYTF.

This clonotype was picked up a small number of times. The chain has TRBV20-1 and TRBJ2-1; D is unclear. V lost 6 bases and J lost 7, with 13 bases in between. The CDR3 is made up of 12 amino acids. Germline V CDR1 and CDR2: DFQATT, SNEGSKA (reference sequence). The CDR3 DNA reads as TGCAGTGCCGCCGTTAGGGTAAATGAGCAGTTCTTC. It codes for CSAAVRVNEQFF.

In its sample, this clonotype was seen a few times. CDR3 sequence reads: CASIKTRQNTEAFF. The CDR3 coding sequence is TGTGCCAGCATTAAAACCCGACAGAACACTGAAGCTTTCTTT. This rearrangement joins TRBV12-3 or TRBV12-4 to TRBJ1-1, with D uncertain. CDR3 length: 14 amino acids. Trimming took off 7 bases at V and 1 base at J, with 13 bases between the two ends.

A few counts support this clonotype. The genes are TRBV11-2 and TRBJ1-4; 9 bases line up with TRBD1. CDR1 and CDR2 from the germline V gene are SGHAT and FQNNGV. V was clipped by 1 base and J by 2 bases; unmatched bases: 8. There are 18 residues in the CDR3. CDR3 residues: CASSLVVLQGATNEKLFF. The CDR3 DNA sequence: TGTGCCAGCAGCTTAGTGGTTTTACAGGGGGCTACTAATGAAAAACTGTTTTTT.

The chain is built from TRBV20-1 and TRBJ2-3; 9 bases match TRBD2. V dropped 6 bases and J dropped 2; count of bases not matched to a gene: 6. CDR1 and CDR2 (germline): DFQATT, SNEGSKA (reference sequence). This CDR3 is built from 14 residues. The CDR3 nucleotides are TGCAGTGCCACCGCTAGCGGGACCACAGATACGCAGTATTTT. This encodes CSATASGTTDTQYF.

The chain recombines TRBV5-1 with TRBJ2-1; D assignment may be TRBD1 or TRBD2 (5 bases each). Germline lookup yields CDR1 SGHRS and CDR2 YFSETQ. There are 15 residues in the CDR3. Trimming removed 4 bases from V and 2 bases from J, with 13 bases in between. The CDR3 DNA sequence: TGCGCCAGCAGCCGAAGGGACGGAGCCTACAATGAGCAGTTCTTC. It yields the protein CASSRRDGAYNEQFF.

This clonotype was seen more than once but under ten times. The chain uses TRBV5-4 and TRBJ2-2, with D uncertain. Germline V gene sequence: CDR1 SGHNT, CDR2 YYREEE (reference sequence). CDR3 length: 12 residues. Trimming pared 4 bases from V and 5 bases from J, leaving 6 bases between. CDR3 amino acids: CASSLPTGELFF. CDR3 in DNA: TGTGCCAGCAGCCTCCCTACCGGGGAGCTGTTTTTT.

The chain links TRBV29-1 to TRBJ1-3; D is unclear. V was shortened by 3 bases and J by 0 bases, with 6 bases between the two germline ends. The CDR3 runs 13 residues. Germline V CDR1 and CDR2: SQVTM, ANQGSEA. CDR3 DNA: TGCAGCGTTGAGTACAACTCTGGAAACACCATATATTTT. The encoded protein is CSVEYNSGNTIYF. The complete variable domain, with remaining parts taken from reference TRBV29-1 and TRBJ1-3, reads SAVISQKPSRDICQRGTSLTIQCQVDSQVTMMFWYRQQPGQSLTLIATANQGSEATYESGFVIDKFPISRPNLTFSTLTVSNMSPEDSSIYLCSVEYNSGNTIYFGEGSWLTVV.

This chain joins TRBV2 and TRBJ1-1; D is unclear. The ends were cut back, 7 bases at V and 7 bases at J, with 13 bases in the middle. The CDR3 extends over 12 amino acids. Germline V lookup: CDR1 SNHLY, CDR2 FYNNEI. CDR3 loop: CASTDGSNEAFF. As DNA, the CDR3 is TGTGCCAGCACCGACGGCTCGAATGAAGCTTTCTTT.

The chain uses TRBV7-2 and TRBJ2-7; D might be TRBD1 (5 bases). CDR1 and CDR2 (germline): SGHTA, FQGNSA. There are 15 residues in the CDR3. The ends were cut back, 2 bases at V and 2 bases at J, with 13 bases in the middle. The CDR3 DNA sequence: TGTGCCAGCAGCTTATATAGCCTAGGGGCCTACGAGCAGTACTTC. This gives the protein CASSLYSLGAYEQYF.